Shown below are 3 T cell receptor beta chains from a single sample sequenced in a study of blood T cell repertoires in COVID-19. Measured with immunoSEQ multiplex PCR; TCRdb has only the in-frame clones, and not every one. The table shows about 55,000 clones, with 83% occurring only once. The sequencing sample was made of peripheral blood. The receptors shown here come from a woman aged 55-70 years with acute or convalescent COVID-19.

The chain links TRBV5-1 to TRBJ2-7; the D gene is possibly TRBD1 (5 bases). This CDR3 is built from 14 residues. From germline, CDR1 is SGHRS and CDR2 YFSETQ. The germline V and J ends were trimmed by 0 bases and 6 bases, with 13 bases remaining between them. CDR3 sequence: CASSLASGASEQYF. CDR3 nucleotides: TGCGCCAGCAGCTTGGCCTCTGGGGCTAGCGAGCAGTACTTC.

The chain carries TRBV29-1 and TRBJ1-1; D is uncertain. Per germline, CDR1 SQVTM and CDR2 ANQGSEA. Trimming left V 3 bases short and J 9 bases short, with 11 bases between. This CDR3 has 11 amino acids. The CDR3 is CSVEAVVKAFF. The CDR3 DNA is TGCAGCGTTGAGGCGGTCGTAAAAGCTTTCTTT. Combining the CDR3 with reference TRBV29-1 and TRBJ1-1 gives the whole variable domain SAVISQKPSRDICQRGTSLTIQCQVDSQVTMMFWYRQQPGQSLTLIATANQGSEATYESGFVIDKFPISRPNLTFSTLTVSNMSPEDSSIYLCSVEAVVKAFFGQGTRLTVV.

V usage is TRBV9 and J usage is TRBJ1-5; 9 bases agree with TRBD1. Germline trimming cut 3 bases from V and 6 bases from J; bases unmatched to any gene: 7. This CDR3 is built from 15 residues. Germline CDR1 and CDR2: SGDLS and YYNGEE. CDR3 sequence: CASSAGTGSFQPQHF. CDR3 nucleotide sequence: TGTGCCAGCAGCGCAGGGACAGGGTCTTTTCAGCCCCAGCATTTT.